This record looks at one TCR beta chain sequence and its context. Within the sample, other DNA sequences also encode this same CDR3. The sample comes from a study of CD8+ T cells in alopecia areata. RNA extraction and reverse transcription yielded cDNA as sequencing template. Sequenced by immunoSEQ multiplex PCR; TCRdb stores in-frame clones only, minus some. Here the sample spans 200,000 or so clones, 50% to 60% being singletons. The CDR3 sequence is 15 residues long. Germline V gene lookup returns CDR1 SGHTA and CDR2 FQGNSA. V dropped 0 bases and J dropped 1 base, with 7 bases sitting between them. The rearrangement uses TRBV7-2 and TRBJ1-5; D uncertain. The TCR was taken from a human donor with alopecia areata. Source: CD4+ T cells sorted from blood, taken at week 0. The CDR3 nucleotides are TGTGCCAGCAGCTTAGCAGGGAAGAGCAATCAGCCCCAGCATTTT. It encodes CASSLAGKSNQPQHF.